These 20 T cell receptor beta chains came from one sample sequenced in a study of human T cells and chemical hapten exposure. MiXCR, applied by TCRdb to the RACE reads, yields one record per CDR3 protein. The data hold 130,000 or so distinct CDR3 sequences, with around 8.3% observed a single time. Noted time point: healthy volunteer bleed at 2 weeks. Extraction of total RNA was performed on unfractionated whole blood. Sequencing input: whole blood. All receptors come from a male donor in good health. Some clones in this sample may be carry-over from other donors' samples.

The rearrangement links TRBV7-6 to TRBJ2-7; 7 bases match TRBD1. After removal of 4 bases from V and 3 bases from J, the junction contained 3 bases not matched to a gene. The V gene's germline CDR1 is SGHVS and CDR2 FNYEAQ. The CDR3 contains 13 residues. In DNA form, the CDR3 reads TGTGCCAGCAGCTCCGACAGGGTCTACGAGCAGTACTTC. Translated, it gives CASSSDRVYEQYF.

This clonotype was picked up a small number of times. One end of the junction is discordant with germline, which a read error may explain. The chain recombines TRBV20-1 with TRBJ2-7; 7 bases align to TRBD1. The germline V gene encodes CDR1 DFQATT and CDR2 SNEGSKA (reference sequence). CDR3 length: 13 amino acids. The CDR3 spells CSAGDKGQYEQYF. As DNA, the CDR3 is TGCAGTGCTGGAGATAAGGGACAGTACGAGCAGTACTTC.

The chain carries TRBV10-2 and TRBJ2-1; D perhaps matches TRBD2 (5 bases). The germline V gene has CDR1 WSHSY and CDR2 SAAADI. The CDR3 runs to 15 residues. V was shortened by 8 bases and J by 9 bases, with 23 bases between the two germline ends. CDR3 coding DNA: TGCGCCAGCGGGAGCGGCGGTATGGGCGCGTTTGAGCAGTTCTTC. Translated, it gives CASGSGGMGAFEQFF.

The table lists this clonotype with many counts. V gene TRBV29-1 combines with J gene TRBJ2-2; D remains ambiguous. V was clipped by 7 bases and J by 3 bases, with 15 bases between them. This CDR3 comprises 14 residues. CDR1 and CDR2 (germline): SQVTM, ANQGSEA. CDR3 sequence: CSARQDTYTGELFF. CDR3 bases: TGCAGCGCCCGACAAGACACCTACACCGGGGAGCTGTTTTTT.

This clonotype has a handful of counts. CDR3 sequence: CASSWGLAGVDNEQFF. The CDR3 nucleotides are TGCGCCAGCAGCTGGGGGTTAGCGGGAGTCGACAATGAGCAGTTCTTC. The chain links TRBV5-1 to TRBJ2-1; 9 nucleotides agree with TRBD2. The germline V gene encodes CDR1 SGHRS and CDR2 YFSETQ. J lost 5 bases, V lost 3 bases, and 9 bases had no gene match. The CDR3 is made up of 16 amino acids.

The V call is TRBV18, the J call TRBJ1-1; no clear D. Germline V gives CDR1 KGHSH, CDR2 LQKENI. Between the trimmed V and J ends, which lost 6 bases and 1 base, there was a span of 15 bases. There are 15 residues in the CDR3. CDR3 protein: CASSLYDKTNTEAFF. In nucleotides, the CDR3 is TGTGCCAGCTCCCTTTACGACAAGACGAACACTGAAGCTTTCTTT.

This clonotype came up a few times. V usage is TRBV3-1 and J usage is TRBJ1-1; D gene ambiguous. The CDR3 is made up of 13 amino acids. The V gene's germline CDR1 is LGHDT and CDR2 YNNKEL (reference sequence). V lost 2 bases and J lost 1, with 5 bases in between. DNA of the CDR3: TGTGCCAGCAGCCAACAACAGAACACTGAAGCTTTCTTT. It is translated as CASSQQQNTEAFF.

In this sample, this clonotype turned up a few times. The V call is TRBV7-2, the J call TRBJ1-1; D is possibly TRBD1 (5 bases). Germline assignment: CDR1 SGHTA and CDR2 FQGNSA. The CDR3 has 14 residues. With 2 bases removed from V and 4 bases from J, the gap between germline ends came to 11 bases. The CDR3 reads CASSLMGDLTEAFF. CDR3 in DNA: TGTGCCAGCAGCTTAATGGGGGATCTCACTGAAGCTTTCTTT.

V is TRBV6-2 or TRBV6-3 and J is TRBJ2-3, with 7 positions matching TRBD1. In germline, CDR1 is MNHEY, CDR2 SVGEGT. The CDR3 runs 16 residues. V was clipped by 6 bases and J by 4 bases; unmatched bases: 13. CDR3 bases: TGTGCCAGCAGCCAAAGACAGGGTGAAGTCCCAGATACGCAGTATTTT. Its protein product is CASSQRQGEVPDTQYF.

This clonotype was recorded many times. The V and J genes are TRBV12-3 or TRBV12-4 and TRBJ2-2, with D unresolved. The CDR3 extends over 13 amino acids. V lost 8 bases and J lost 2, with 9 bases in between. For the CDR3, the DNA is TGTGCCAGCCACGACCGAAACACCGGGGAGCTGTTTTTT. Encoded protein: CASHDRNTGELFF.

This chain uses TRBV20-1 with TRBJ2-7, with 12 positions matching TRBD1. The germline CDR1 and CDR2 sequences are DFQATT and SNEGSKA (reference sequence). The CDR3 contains 14 residues. With V trimmed by 6 bases and J by 5 bases, 8 bases remained unmatched. CDR3 in amino acids: CSAGPGTGGDEQYF. The CDR3 DNA follows: TGCAGTGCGGGACCTGGGACAGGGGGCGACGAGCAGTACTTC.

This clonotype was seen ten or more times. V and J are TRBV12-3 or TRBV12-4 and TRBJ2-7; 7 nucleotides agree with TRBD1. The CDR3 loop spans 13 amino acids. With 7 bases clipped from V and 3 bases from J, the junction kept 6 bases outside the gene matches. CDR3 sequence (DNA): TGTGCCAGCAACCAGGGGGTAAACTACGAGCAGTACTTC. It yields the protein CASNQGVNYEQYF.

This chain uses TRBV12-3 or TRBV12-4 with TRBJ2-1; no reliable D call. Trimming left V 2 bases short and J 7 bases short, with 9 bases between. CDR3 length equals 13 residues. Here the CDR3 DNA reads TGTGCCAGCAGTTTAACGTTGGTTAATGAGCAGTTCTTC. Its translation is CASSLTLVNEQFF.

The genes are TRBV6-1 and TRBJ1-5; D is unclear. Germline V gene lookup returns CDR1 MNHNS and CDR2 SASEGT. This CDR3 spans 15 amino acids. Trimming removed 2 bases at V and 2 bases at J, with 10 bases between. CDR3 protein: CASSENFGGNQPQHF. The CDR3 DNA reads as TGTGCCAGCAGTGAAAATTTTGGAGGCAATCAGCCCCAGCATTTT.

This clonotype was recorded a few times. The V call is TRBV7-9, the J call TRBJ1-5, with a tentative D call TRBD1 (6 bases). V shed 4 bases and J shed 5 bases, with 15 bases lying between them. This CDR3 has 15 residues. CDR1 SEHNR and CDR2 FQNEAQ come from the germline V gene (reference sequence). CDR3 loop: CASSSQGRVDQPQHF. The CDR3 nucleotides read TGTGCCAGCAGCTCACAGGGAAGGGTTGATCAGCCCCAGCATTTT.

This clonotype was detected only a few times. The V call is TRBV12-3 or TRBV12-4, the J call TRBJ2-1, with D hard to call. With 4 bases removed from V and 4 bases from J, the gap between germline ends came to 8 bases. The CDR3 is made up of 13 amino acids. The CDR3 is CASSWAAYNEQFF. The CDR3 DNA reads as TGTGCCAGCAGTTGGGCAGCTTACAATGAGCAGTTCTTC.

This clonotype was counted ten times or more. The chain combines TRBV7-9 with TRBJ2-5; D not resolved. The V gene lost 4 bases and the J gene lost 2 bases, with 5 bases spanning the gap. This CDR3 has 12 residues. Germline loops: CDR1 SEHNR, CDR2 FQNEAQ (reference sequence). The CDR3: CASSSHQETQYF. CDR3 coding DNA: TGTGCCAGCAGCTCACATCAAGAGACCCAGTACTTC.

This chain links TRBV20-1 with TRBJ2-1; the D is unclear. The CDR3 loop spans 13 amino acids. V was pared by 6 bases and J by 2 bases, with 11 bases between. Germline CDR1 reads DFQATT; CDR2 reads SNEGSKA (reference sequence). CDR3 protein: CSAASQTYNEQFF. The CDR3 bases are TGCAGTGCCGCGTCTCAGACCTACAATGAGCAGTTCTTC.

The J gene is TRBJ2-7, the V gene TRBV6-2 or TRBV6-3; possibly TRBD1 for D (6 bases). V lost 6 bases to trimming and J lost 10 bases, with 19 bases between them. The CDR3 spans 13 residues. Per the germline V gene, CDR1 is MNHEY and CDR2 is SVGEGT. The CDR3 coding sequence is TGTGCCAGCAGCGCCACAGGGCCAGGGCTTCAGTACTTC. Amino acids: CASSATGPGLQYF.

This clonotype was observed a handful of times. This chain joins TRBV7-3 and TRBJ2-1; unclear D gene. Between the trimmed V and J ends, which lost 1 base and 2 bases, there was a span of 12 bases. The CDR3 loop spans 16 amino acids. Germline V gene sequence: CDR1 SGHTA, CDR2 FQGTGA. The CDR3 region is CASSLKGSSAYNEQFF. For the CDR3, the DNA is TGTGCCAGCAGCTTAAAGGGCAGTTCGGCCTACAATGAGCAGTTCTTC. Full variable domain (missing parts from reference TRBV7-3 and TRBJ2-1): GAGVSQTPSNKVTEKGKYVELRCDPISGHTALYWYRQSLGQGPEFLIYFQGTGAADDSGLPNDRFFAVRPEGSVSTLKIQRTERGDSAVYLCASSLKGSSAYNEQFFGPGTRLTVL.